These 10 T cell receptor beta chains share one sample of origin, sequenced in a study of T cell responses to AZD1222 COVID-19 vaccine. TCRdb's table, derived via immunoSEQ multiplex PCR, lists solely in-frame clones and lacks some. The data hold more than 95,000 clones, with over 80% observed a single time. The material was peripheral blood, obtained on day 0 of AZD1222 vaccination. All receptors derive from an adult in good health.

The chain joins TRBV6-5 to TRBJ1-3; 10 positions agree with TRBD1. Germline V CDR1 and CDR2: MNHEY, SVGAGI. The CDR3 spans 14 residues. With 6 bases clipped from V and 3 bases from J, the junction kept 2 bases outside the gene matches. This CDR3 is CASRTGGFGNTIYF. DNA for the CDR3: TGTGCCAGCAGGACAGGGGGCTTTGGAAACACCATATATTTT.

The rearrangement links TRBV5-6 to TRBJ1-2; TRBD1 matches at 10 bases. The J segment lost 3 bases and the V segment lost 4 bases, leaving 9 bases of the junction unmatched. Germline CDR1 and CDR2: SGHDT and YYEEEE. The CDR3 sequence is 16 residues long. As DNA, the CDR3 is TGTGCCAGCAGCGAAACCGGGACAGGGGCGGACTATGGCTACACCTTC. This encodes CASSETGTGADYGYTF.

CDR3 region: CASSSSRGYEKLFF. DNA for the CDR3: TGTGCCAGCAGTTCTTCCAGGGGCTATGAAAAACTGTTTTTT. The rearrangement links TRBV27 to TRBJ1-4; TRBD1 is a possible D gene (6 bases). In germline, CDR1 is MNHEY, CDR2 SMNVEV (reference sequence). The CDR3 sequence is 14 residues long. The V end lost 4 bases, the J end lost 6 bases, and 12 bases lay between the germline ends.

This chain connects TRBV27 to TRBJ1-4, with D uncertain. The CDR3 covers 14 residues. Trimming shortened V by 2 bases and J by 2 bases, and 6 bases separated the two germline ends. The germline CDR1 and CDR2 sequences are MNHEY and SMNVEV (reference sequence). The CDR3 nucleotides are TGTGCCAGCAGTTTAATTGGGACTAATGAAAAACTGTTTTTT. Translating gives CASSLIGTNEKLFF.

V usage is TRBV18 and J usage is TRBJ2-5; the D is unclear. The CDR3 spans 14 residues. The V end lost 0 bases, the J end lost 4 bases, and 9 bases lay between the germline ends. The germline V gene has CDR1 KGHSH and CDR2 LQKENI. CDR3 residues: CASSPPYSRETQYF. The CDR3 DNA reads as TGTGCCAGCTCACCACCGTACAGTCGAGAGACCCAGTACTTC. Supplemented by reference TRBV18 and TRBJ2-5, the full variable domain reads NAGVMQNPRHLVRRRGQEARLRCSPMKGHSHVYWYRQLPEEGLKFMVYLQKENIIDESGMPKERFSAEFPKEGPSILRIQQVVRGDSAAYFCASSPPYSRETQYFGPGTRLLVL.

The J gene is TRBJ1-4, the V gene TRBV5-1, with 10 bases lining up with TRBD1. Germline CDR1 reads SGHRS; CDR2 reads YFSETQ. The CDR3 runs to 17 residues. With 2 bases clipped from V and 2 bases from J, the junction kept 6 bases outside the gene matches. CDR3 sequence reads: CASSLGQGGTTNEKLFF. The CDR3 nucleotides read TGCGCCAGCAGCTTAGGACAGGGGGGAACTACTAATGAAAAACTGTTTTTT.

The chain uses TRBV19 and TRBJ2-2; D is tentatively TRBD1 or TRBD2 (5 bases each). This CDR3 is 17 amino acids long. Germline lookup yields CDR1 LNHDA and CDR2 SQIVND (reference sequence). The V end was cut by 4 bases, the J end by 5 bases, with 20 bases between. For the CDR3, the DNA is TGTGCCAGTAGTACCCGAGCACATGGGACCGATACCGGGGAGCTGTTTTTT. Translated, it gives CASSTRAHGTDTGELFF.

The gene calls are TRBV3-1 (or the pseudogene TRBV3-2) and TRBJ2-5; TRBD2 might be the D (6 bases). The CDR3 loop spans 17 amino acids. Germline V gene lookup returns CDR1 LGHDT and CDR2 YNNKEL (reference sequence). V was cut by 0 bases and J by 0 bases, with 14 bases left in between. CDR3 residues: CASSQEVGGVNQETQYF. The CDR3, as DNA: TGTGCCAGCAGCCAAGAAGTAGGAGGGGTTAACCAAGAGACCCAGTACTTC.

The count of this clone is one. The CDR3 sequence is CASSRGTYGYTF. The CDR3, as DNA: TGTGCCAGCAGCAGGGGAACCTATGGCTACACCTTC. The chain employs TRBV28 and TRBJ1-2, with TRBD1 as a possible D gene (6 bases). Germline V lookup: CDR1 MDHEN, CDR2 SYDVKM. The ends were cut back, 6 bases at V and 4 bases at J, with 9 bases in the middle. The CDR3 contains 12 residues.

The rearrangement joins TRBV19 to TRBJ1-1; 7 bases agree with TRBD1. CDR3 length equals 13 residues. J gave up 3 bases and V 4 bases, and 2 bases lay outside the gene matches. CDR1 is LNHDA, CDR2 SQIVND, per germline (reference sequence). CDR3: CASSRTGDTEAFF. The CDR3 region has the DNA TGTGCCAGTAGTAGGACAGGAGACACTGAAGCTTTCTTT.